These 30 T cell receptor beta chains were sequenced from one sample in a study of neoadjuvant nivolumab and ipilimumab in lung cancer. Assay: immunoSEQ multiplex PCR; the TCRdb copy retains only in-frame clones and omits some. The sample records 25,000 to 35,000 clones, around nine tenths being singletons. Sample: peripheral blood, taken after neoadjuvant nivolumab, alone or with ipilimumab, at or shortly before surgery. The source is an adult with non-small cell lung cancer.

The chain employs TRBV5-1 and TRBJ1-2, with D maybe TRBD1 (6 bases). Trimming removed 1 base at V and 0 bases at J, with 13 bases between. Germline loops: CDR1 SGHRS, CDR2 YFSETQ. This CDR3 contains 16 residues. CDR3 amino acids: CASSLMTGAANYGYTF. Written as DNA, the CDR3 is TGCGCCAGCAGCTTGATGACGGGGGCGGCTAACTATGGCTACACCTTC.

The chain is built from TRBV7-9 and TRBJ1-4, with 7 nucleotides matching TRBD1. This CDR3 region has 15 residues. Losses at the gene ends were 5 bases for V and 7 bases for J; bases not matched to a gene: 10. Germline CDR1 SEHNR, CDR2 FQNEAQ (reference sequence). The CDR3 protein is CASSPTGMGLEKLFF. The CDR3 coding sequence is TGTGCCAGCAGCCCGACAGGGATGGGTCTTGAAAAACTGTTTTTT.

The genes are TRBV2 and TRBJ2-7, with D possibly matching TRBD2 (5 bases). The CDR3 is 14 residues long. The V gene lost 6 bases and the J gene lost 4 bases, with 16 bases spanning the gap. In germline, CDR1 is SNHLY, CDR2 FYNNEI. The CDR3 DNA sequence: TGTGCCAGCAGGTCTTCACCGGGGTTATACGAGCAGTACTTC. The encoded protein is CASRSSPGLYEQYF.

The rearrangement uses TRBV5-6 and TRBJ2-5; TRBD1 is a possible D gene (5 bases). Germline V gene sequence: CDR1 SGHDT, CDR2 YYEEEE. V lost 4 bases and J lost 7, with 14 bases in between. This CDR3 is 13 amino acids long. In DNA, the CDR3 is TGTGCCAGCAGCCTGGCAGGGTTCGGGACCCAGTACTTC. Its protein is CASSLAGFGTQYF. Based on the CDR3 plus reference TRBV5-6 and TRBJ2-5, the full variable domain is DAGVTQSPTHLIKTRGQQVTLRCSPKSGHDTVSWYQQALGQGPQFIFQYYEEEERQRGNFPDRFSGHQFPNYSSELNVNALLLGDSALYLCASSLAGFGTQYFGPGTRLLVL.

This sequence joins TRBV29-1 and TRBJ2-5; 7 bases line up with TRBD2. Germline CDR1 SQVTM, CDR2 ANQGSEA. V shed 5 bases, J shed 2 bases, and the junction held 20 bases outside the gene matches. This CDR3 contains 18 residues. The chain's CDR3 is CSVTVKRGYKGLQETQYF. Here the CDR3 DNA reads TGCAGCGTTACCGTAAAGCGGGGATACAAGGGGCTACAAGAGACCCAGTACTTC.

V usage is TRBV10-2 and J usage is TRBJ2-1; 8 bases map to TRBD1. Germline values: CDR1 WSHSY, CDR2 SAAADI. This CDR3 is 16 amino acids long. Trimming cost V 3 bases and J 1 base; bases outside gene matches: 5. The CDR3 loop reads CASSDLTGGSYNEQFF. The CDR3 nucleotides are TGCGCCAGCAGTGACCTTACAGGGGGGTCCTACAATGAGCAGTTCTTC.

This chain connects TRBV5-5 to TRBJ2-7, with 7 bases matching TRBD1. Germline V gene lookup returns CDR1 SGHKS and CDR2 YYEKEE (reference sequence). The ends lost 0 bases at V and 4 bases at J; junction bases unmatched: 4. This CDR3 is 14 amino acids long. The CDR3 DNA sequence: TGTGCCAGCAGCTTGGCCGGGACAGATTACGAGCAGTACTTC. This encodes CASSLAGTDYEQYF.

The chain couples TRBV7-3 to TRBJ1-1; the D is unclear. The CDR3 extends over 13 amino acids. Trimming removed 5 bases from V and 3 bases from J, with 10 bases in between. Germline CDR1 and CDR2: SGHTA and FQGTGA. CDR3 nucleotide sequence: TGTGCCAGCAGCAGTCCGGGATACACTGAAGCTTTCTTT. Translating it yields CASSSPGYTEAFF.

V usage is TRBV29-1 and J usage is TRBJ2-7; 11 bases align to TRBD1. The germline V gene encodes CDR1 SQVTM and CDR2 ANQGSEA. The CDR3 loop spans 12 amino acids. CDR3 DNA: TGCAGTTTCGGACAGGGGGCTCACGAGCAGTACTTC. Translating gives CSFGQGAHEQYF.

The chain combines TRBV11-3 with TRBJ2-3; D is unresolved. CDR1 is SGHNT, CDR2 YENEEA, per germline. Trimming removed 1 base from V and 5 bases from J, with 4 bases in between. This CDR3 comprises 12 residues. The CDR3, as DNA: TGTGCCAGCAGCTTAGGGGTAGATACGCAGTATTTT. Translation gives CASSLGVDTQYF.

The genes are TRBV4-1 and TRBJ2-3, with 7 bases aligning to TRBD1. The germline CDR1 and CDR2 sequences are MGHRA and YSYEKL. The ends lost 0 bases at V and 4 bases at J; junction bases unmatched: 13. The CDR3 is 18 residues long. The CDR3 nucleotides are TGCGCCAGCAGCCAAGAAGTAAGGGGGCAGGTTACGCCAGATACGCAGTATTTT. It is translated as CASSQEVRGQVTPDTQYF.

The chain employs TRBV5-1 and TRBJ2-5; D is undetermined. V lost 0 bases and J lost 3, with 3 bases in between. Germline lookup yields CDR1 SGHRS and CDR2 YFSETQ. The CDR3 runs 12 residues. CDR3: CASSLAEETQYF. The DNA of the CDR3 is TGCGCCAGCAGCTTGGCCGAAGAGACCCAGTACTTC.

This chain links TRBV5-1 with TRBJ2-5; a possible D gene is TRBD1 (6 bases). The V end was cut by 0 bases, the J end by 2 bases, with 8 bases between. Looked up from germline, CDR1 is SGHRS and CDR2 is YFSETQ. The CDR3 spans 14 residues. CDR3: CASSLDRAQETQYF. CDR3 in DNA: TGCGCCAGCAGCTTGGACAGGGCACAAGAGACCCAGTACTTC. Full variable domain (missing parts from reference TRBV5-1 and TRBJ2-5): KAGVTQTPRYLIKTRGQQVTLSCSPISGHRSVSWYQQTPGQGLQFLFEYFSETQRNKGNFPGRFSGRQFSNSRSEMNVSTLELGDSALYLCASSLDRAQETQYFGPGTRLLVL.

The J gene is TRBJ1-2, the V gene TRBV5-6, with D perhaps matching TRBD1 (5 bases). In germline, CDR1 is SGHDT, CDR2 YYEEEE. V gave up 3 bases and J gave up 1 base, with 16 bases separating them. The CDR3 is 16 amino acids. CDR3: CASSSMRTRGNYGYTF. The CDR3 region has the DNA TGTGCCAGCAGCTCTATGCGAACTAGGGGTAACTATGGCTACACCTTC.

The chain couples TRBV7-9 to TRBJ1-1; possibly TRBD1 for D (6 bases). The CDR3 contains 11 residues. Germline loops: CDR1 SEHNR, CDR2 FQNEAQ (reference sequence). V lost 1 base and J lost 12, with 9 bases in between. For the CDR3, the DNA is TGTGCCAGCAGCTTAGTGGACAGTACTTTCTTT. This sequence encodes CASSLVDSTFF.

The V call is TRBV5-4, the J call TRBJ2-1; D perhaps matches TRBD2 (6 bases). V was trimmed by 2 bases and J by 12 bases, leaving 18 bases between them. The CDR3 consists of 14 residues. Germline V gene data show CDR1 as SGHNT and CDR2 as YYREEE (reference sequence). This chain's CDR3 is CASSLLGAGPMQFF. Here the CDR3 DNA reads TGTGCCAGCAGCTTACTCGGCGCGGGGCCGATGCAGTTCTTC.

Here the CDR3 DNA reads TGCAGCGTTGATCGGGGACAGGGGCATAAGACCCAGTACTTC. Translating it yields CSVDRGQGHKTQYF. V gene TRBV29-1 combines with J gene TRBJ2-5; 10 bases line up with TRBD1. The CDR3 extends over 14 amino acids. The trim removed 3 bases at V and 6 bases at J, leaving 7 bases unmatched. The germline V gene encodes CDR1 SQVTM and CDR2 ANQGSEA. The full variable domain, with the rest looked up from reference TRBV29-1 and TRBJ2-5, is SAVISQKPSRDICQRGTSLTIQCQVDSQVTMMFWYRQQPGQSLTLIATANQGSEATYESGFVIDKFPISRPNLTFSTLTVSNMSPEDSSIYLCSVDRGQGHKTQYFGPGTRLLVL.

This rearrangement joins TRBV27 to TRBJ1-1; D unclear. The germline V and J ends were trimmed by 3 bases and 4 bases, with 9 bases remaining between them. This CDR3 has 13 residues. Germline V gene sequence: CDR1 MNHEY, CDR2 SMNVEV (reference sequence). CDR3 loop: CASSFSWATEAFF. In DNA, the CDR3 is TGTGCCAGCAGTTTTAGCTGGGCCACTGAAGCTTTCTTT.

The gene calls are TRBV5-4 and TRBJ2-3; 12 positions agree with TRBD2. Trimming took 3 bases from V and 1 from J; bases not matched to a gene: 6. The CDR3 covers 17 residues. Germline lookup yields CDR1 SGHNT and CDR2 YYREEE (reference sequence). Here the CDR3 reads CASSSDRLAGGTDTQYF. The CDR3 nucleotides are TGTGCCAGCAGCTCAGACCGACTAGCGGGGGGCACAGATACGCAGTATTTT.

The J gene is TRBJ2-7, the V gene TRBV11-2, with D unresolved. Trimming cost V 2 bases and J 0 bases, with 14 bases left between them. Germline V gene sequence: CDR1 SGHAT, CDR2 FQNNGV. This CDR3 comprises 16 residues. The CDR3 sequence is CASSLSFGWSSYEQYF. As DNA, the CDR3 is TGTGCCAGCAGCTTATCGTTCGGCTGGAGCTCCTACGAGCAGTACTTC. The whole variable domain, filled in from reference TRBV11-2 and TRBJ2-7, reads EAGVAQSPRYKIIEKRQSVAFWCNPISGHATLYWYQQILGQGPKLLIQFQNNGVVDDSQLPKDRFSAERLKGVDSTLKIQPAKLEDSAVYLCASSLSFGWSSYEQYFGPGTRLTVT.

This chain's CDR3 is CSVVRSGAYTEAFF. CDR3 nucleotide sequence: TGCAGCGTTGTACGGTCAGGAGCTTACACTGAAGCTTTCTTT. The V call is TRBV29-1, the J call TRBJ1-1; D remains unclear. Germline V lookup: CDR1 SQVTM, CDR2 ANQGSEA. The CDR3 consists of 14 residues. V was cut by 4 bases and J by 3 bases, with 15 bases left in between. Full variable domain (rest looked up from reference TRBV29-1 and TRBJ1-1): SAVISQKPSRDICQRGTSLTIQCQVDSQVTMMFWYRQQPGQSLTLIATANQGSEATYESGFVIDKFPISRPNLTFSTLTVSNMSPEDSSIYLCSVVRSGAYTEAFFGQGTRLTVV.

The rearrangement uses TRBV7-9 and TRBJ2-1; 7 nucleotides line up with TRBD2. Germline values: CDR1 SEHNR, CDR2 FQNEAQ (reference sequence). V lost 7 bases, J lost 7 bases, and 13 bases stayed unmatched. The CDR3 is 15 amino acids. CDR3 nucleotides: TGTGCCAGCACCGTAACCGGACTAGGGGTTAATGAGCAGTTCTTC. Its protein is CASTVTGLGVNEQFF.

This clone was found once. The rearrangement joins TRBV5-1 to TRBJ1-3; TRBD1 aligns across 9 bases. Germline V lookup: CDR1 SGHRS, CDR2 YFSETQ. Trimming cost V 3 bases and J 8 bases; bases outside gene matches: 6. The CDR3 spans 14 residues. CDR3 bases: TGCGCCAGCAGCTCCAAACAGGGGGCTGACACCATATATTTT. Translated, it gives CASSSKQGADTIYF.

This chain uses TRBV5-1 with TRBJ1-2; 10 nucleotides align to TRBD1. With 4 bases clipped from V and 4 bases from J, the junction kept 7 bases outside the gene matches. CDR1 and CDR2 (germline): SGHRS, YFSETQ. The CDR3 runs 15 residues. This CDR3 reads CASSPRDRGFYGYTF. The CDR3 DNA reads as TGCGCCAGCAGCCCCCGGGACAGGGGATTCTATGGCTACACCTTC.

The chain recombines TRBV11-2 with TRBJ1-3, with 7 positions matching TRBD1. This CDR3 has 13 amino acids. Trimming removed 5 bases from V and 2 bases from J; junction bases left unmatched: 0. Germline CDR1 is SGHAT and CDR2 is FQNNGV. The CDR3 sequence is CASSRGPGNTIYF. CDR3 in DNA: TGTGCCAGCAGCAGGGGGCCTGGAAACACCATATATTTT.

The chain combines TRBV5-6 with TRBJ1-6; 8 bases align to TRBD1. This CDR3 region has 17 residues. In germline, CDR1 is SGHDT, CDR2 YYEEEE. The V segment lost 4 bases and the J segment 3 bases; nucleotides outside the gene matches: 9. CDR3 sequence (DNA): TGTGCCAGCAGCCCTGGACAGGGAGGGTACTATAATTCACCCCTCCACTTT. It codes for CASSPGQGGYYNSPLHF.

The rearrangement links TRBV14 to TRBJ2-2; no definite D call. Germline V CDR1 and CDR2: SGHDN, FVKESK. Trimming left V 4 bases short and J 4 bases short, with 1 base between. The CDR3 has 11 residues. CDR3 in DNA: TGTGCCAGCAGCCGCACCGGGGAGCTGTTTTTT. Protein: CASSRTGELFF.

The chain is built from TRBV5-1 and TRBJ1-1; maybe TRBD1 (6 bases). V lost 0 bases to trimming and J lost 4 bases, with 16 bases between them. Per germline, CDR1 SGHRS and CDR2 YFSETQ. The CDR3 totals 16 residues. The CDR3 sequence: CASSLGPSGGITEAFF. In DNA, the CDR3 is TGCGCCAGCAGCTTGGGGCCCTCCGGGGGCATCACTGAAGCTTTCTTT.

The rearrangement links TRBV6-4 to TRBJ2-5, with unresolved D. V lost 1 base, J lost 0 bases, and 6 bases lay in between. The CDR3 has 14 residues. The germline V gene has CDR1 MRHNA and CDR2 SNTAGT. The CDR3 spells CASSDFPNQETQYF. The CDR3 bases are TGTGCCAGCAGTGACTTTCCCAACCAAGAGACCCAGTACTTC.

The chain uses TRBV5-1 and TRBJ2-1, with 10 positions matching TRBD2. The ends lost 0 bases at V and 5 bases at J; junction bases unmatched: 2. In germline, CDR1 is SGHRS, CDR2 YFSETQ. The length of the CDR3 is 15 residues. DNA of the CDR3: TGCGCCAGCAGCTTGGGTGGACTAGCGGACAATGAGCAGTTCTTC. This translates into CASSLGGLADNEQFF.